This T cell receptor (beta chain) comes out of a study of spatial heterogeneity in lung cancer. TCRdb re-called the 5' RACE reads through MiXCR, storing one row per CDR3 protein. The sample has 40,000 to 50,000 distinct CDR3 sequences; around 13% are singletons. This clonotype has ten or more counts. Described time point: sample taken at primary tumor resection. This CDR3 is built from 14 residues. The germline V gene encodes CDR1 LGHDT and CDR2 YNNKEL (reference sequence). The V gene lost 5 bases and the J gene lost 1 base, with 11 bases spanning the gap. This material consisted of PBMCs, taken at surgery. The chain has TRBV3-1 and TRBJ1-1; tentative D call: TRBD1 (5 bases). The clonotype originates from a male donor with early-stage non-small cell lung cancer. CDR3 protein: CASSTPGRNTEAFF. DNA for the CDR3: TGTGCCAGCAGCACCCCAGGGAGGAACACTGAAGCTTTCTTT.